The clone carrying this T cell receptor beta chain turned up a few times. What it binds is unknown. This record belongs to a study of T cell responses to AZD1222 COVID-19 vaccine. General study findings and limits: Clonal diversity was possibly underestimated, and the donors were mostly white British, with more females.

The assay was immunoSEQ multiplex PCR, and TCRdb's table has in-frame clones only and misses some. This sample carries roughly 120,000 clones, around 90% of them seen once, and the ten largest clones take 3.5% to 5%. The TCR sequence derives from an adult in good health. The sample here was peripheral blood, taken on day 0 of AZD1222 vaccination.

CDR3 sequence reads: CASSSSGARGGLYEQYF. CDR3 coding DNA: TGTGCCAGCAGCTCTAGCGGGGCCCGGGGGGGGCTCTACGAGCAGTACTTC. The rearrangement uses TRBV3-1 (or the pseudogene TRBV3-2) and TRBJ2-7, with 9 bases that match TRBD2. The CDR3 contains 17 residues. V dropped 5 bases and J dropped 3; count of bases not matched to a gene: 14. The germline CDR1 and CDR2 sequences are LGHDT and YNNKEL (reference sequence).